This T cell receptor (beta chain) derives from a study of blood T cell repertoires in COVID-19. The wider study: The origin of the acute and convalescent COVID-19 samples was the United States, Italy and Spain. The analysed material was cDNA or gDNA that came from T cells, B-cell-depleted T cells, or PBMCs.

As processed by the authors: By means of reference gene primer amplification, nucleated cell counts were estimated. Assay: immunoSEQ multiplex PCR; the TCRdb copy retains only in-frame clones and omits some. Clone size and V and J calls were adopted from that table, with D and trimming inferred from the DNA. The table includes some 150,000 clones, 65% to 85% detected once. Sequencing was done on a sample of peripheral blood. This receptor was taken from a woman aged 55-75 years with acute or convalescent COVID-19.

Written as DNA, the CDR3 is TGCGCCAGCAGCTTGAATTCGGGGGCTGAAGCTTTCTTT. Its protein is CASSLNSGAEAFF. V gene TRBV5-1 combines with J gene TRBJ1-1; perhaps TRBD1 as D (5 bases). Germline CDR1 is SGHRS and CDR2 is YFSETQ. V dropped 1 base and J dropped 6 bases, with 10 bases sitting between them. CDR3 length: 13 residues.